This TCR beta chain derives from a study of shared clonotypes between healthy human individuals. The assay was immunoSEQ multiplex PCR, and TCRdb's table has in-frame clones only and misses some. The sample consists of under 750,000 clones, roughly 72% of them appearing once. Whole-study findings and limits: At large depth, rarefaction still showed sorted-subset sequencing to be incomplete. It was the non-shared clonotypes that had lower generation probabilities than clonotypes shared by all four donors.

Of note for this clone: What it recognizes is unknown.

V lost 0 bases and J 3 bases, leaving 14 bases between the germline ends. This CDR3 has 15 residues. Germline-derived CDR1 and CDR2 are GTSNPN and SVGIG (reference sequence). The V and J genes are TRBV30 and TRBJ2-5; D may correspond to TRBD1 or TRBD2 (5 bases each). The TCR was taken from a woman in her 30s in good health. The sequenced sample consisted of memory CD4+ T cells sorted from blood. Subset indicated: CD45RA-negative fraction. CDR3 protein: CAWSVQLGTKETQYF. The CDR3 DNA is TGTGCCTGGAGTGTTCAGTTAGGGACGAAAGAGACCCAGTACTTC.